This T cell receptor beta chain was sequenced in a study of T-cell reconstitution after alpha-beta-depleted transplantation in children. General observations from the study: By one year post-transplant, T-cell counts and diversity largely arose from T cells that were newly produced.

Trimming stripped 5 bases from V and 4 bases from J, with 18 bases between. This CDR3 is 15 amino acids long. CDR1 SGHVS and CDR2 FQNEAQ come from the germline V gene. Unique molecular identifiers were incorporated during preparation of the TCRbeta library. MiXCR, run by TCRdb on the PCR reads, gives a single entry per CDR3 protein. The data show 200,000 to 300,000 distinct CDR3 sequences, around 25% seen once. At least ten counts were recorded for this clonotype. Its antigen is unknown. The starting material was PBMCs, obtained before TCRalphabeta/CD19-depleted stem cell transplant. This chain joins TRBV7-8 and TRBJ2-7; D gene ambiguous. This clonotype was sampled from a girl aged 2-10 years with Fanconi anemia, due to receive a stem cell transplant. CDR3 in DNA: TGTGCCAGCAGCCTATCCGGGCCCAACCTATACGAGCAGTACTTC. Amino acid sequence: CASSLSGPNLYEQYF.